This T cell receptor (beta chain) stems from a study of early T cells in non-severe SARS-CoV-2 infection. Study-wide results and limits: Anti-spike CD8 specificities were favored by VDJdb matching, whose results missed private and CD4 specificities.

A few counts support this clonotype. Antigen specificity is unknown. Attached unique molecular identifiers marked individual cDNA molecules. Using its own MiXCR run on the 5' RACE reads, TCRdb lists one record per CDR3 protein. In the table there are 28,000 or so distinct CDR3 sequences, around 4% of which are singletons. The CDR3 runs to 17 residues. V lost 5 bases and J 1 base, leaving 20 bases between the germline ends. From germline, CDR1 is SEHNR and CDR2 FQNEAQ (reference sequence). This receptor was obtained from an adult who was a healthcare worker with PCR-confirmed SARS-CoV-2 infection or an uninfected control (not recorded which). J is TRBJ1-2 and V is TRBV7-9, with D hard to call. Material: whole blood. The CDR3 DNA is TGTGCCAGCAGCCCCACCGTCCCCCAATCCCTTAACTATGGCTACACCTTC. Amino acids: CASSPTVPQSLNYGYTF.